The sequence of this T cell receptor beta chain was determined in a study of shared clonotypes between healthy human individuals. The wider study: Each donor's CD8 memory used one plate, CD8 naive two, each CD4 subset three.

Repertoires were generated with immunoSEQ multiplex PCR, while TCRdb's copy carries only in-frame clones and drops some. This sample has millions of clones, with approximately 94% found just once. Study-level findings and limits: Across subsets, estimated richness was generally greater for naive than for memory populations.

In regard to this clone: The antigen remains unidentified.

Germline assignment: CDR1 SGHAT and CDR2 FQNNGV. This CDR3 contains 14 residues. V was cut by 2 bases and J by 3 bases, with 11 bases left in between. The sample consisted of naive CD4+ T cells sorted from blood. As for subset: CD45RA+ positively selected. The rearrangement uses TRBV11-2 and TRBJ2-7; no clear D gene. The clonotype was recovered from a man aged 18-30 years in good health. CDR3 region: CASSLRAALYEQYF. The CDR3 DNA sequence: TGTGCCAGCAGCTTAAGGGCAGCTCTCTACGAGCAGTACTTC.